This T cell receptor (beta chain) was recorded in a study of shared clonotypes between healthy human individuals. Clones were sequenced by immunoSEQ multiplex PCR, and TCRdb holds only the in-frame ones, with some missing. The sample yields 2,500,000 or so clones, over 85% seen once. Germline lookup yields CDR1 MNHEY and CDR2 SMNVEV (reference sequence). V was clipped by 7 bases and J by 4 bases; unmatched bases: 6. The CDR3 has 14 residues. The sequence was collected from a man aged 18 to 35 in good health. Some clones in this sample may be carry-over from other donors' samples. This chain uses TRBV27 with TRBJ2-1; 8 bases are shared with TRBD2. The sequenced sample consisted of naive CD4+ T cells from PBMCs. This sample's subset: CD45RA+ positively selected. The chain's CDR3 is CASTPGGGYNEQFF. The CDR3 DNA follows: TGTGCCAGCACCCCGGGAGGGGGTTACAATGAGCAGTTCTTC.